This is a list of T cell receptor beta chains from one sample in a study of blood T cells in healthy people across ages. Each CDR3 protein gets one entry after TCRdb re-called the 5' RACE reads with MiXCR. In the table there are some 920,000 distinct CDR3 sequences, 51% of which are singletons. Sequenced input: blood. All receptors come from a woman aged 60 to 75 in good health. The CDR3 runs from the conserved cysteine through the conserved F or W. Fields, in order: D gene, V gene, J gene, clone size, CDR3 protein, CDR3 DNA. A D gene is named only where the DNA matches it firmly. A row's size may be missing; if present it is once, few, many or a size class.

>TRBD1|TRBV24-1|TRBJ2-5|-
CATSAMRTGDQETQYF
TGTGCCACCAGTGCTATGCGGACAGGGGATCAAGAGACCCAGTACTTC
>TRBD2|TRBV6-5|TRBJ2-3|few
CASSVAGVGDTQYF
TGTGCCAGCAGTGTAGCGGGAGTTGGAGATACGCAGTATTTT
>TRBD2|TRBV7-3|TRBJ2-7|-
CASSPKLGGSFNEQYF
TGTGCCAGCAGCCCGAAGCTTGGCGGGAGTTTTAACGAGCAGTACTTC
>-|TRBV28|TRBJ2-1|-
CASSFGLRAGHISSYNEQFF
TGTGCCAGCAGTTTTGGTCTTCGGGCGGGACATATATCCTCCTACAATGAGCAGTTCTTC
>TRBD1|TRBV20-1|TRBJ1-1|-
CSVPGQAQGNTEAFF
TGCAGTGTTCCCGGACAGGCGCAGGGGAACACTGAAGCTTTCTTT
>-|TRBV7-9|TRBJ2-1|-
CASSLARGVINEQFF
TGTGCCAGCAGCTTAGCTCGAGGAGTTATCAATGAGCAGTTCTTC
>-|TRBV12-3/TRBV12-4|TRBJ2-3|few
CASSWGQRGTQYF
TGTGCCAGCAGTTGGGGGCAGAGGGGCACGCAGTATTTT
>TRBD2|TRBV29-1|TRBJ2-5|-
CSVEGPGAGGLETQYF
TGCAGCGTTGAAGGGCCGGGGGCGGGAGGTTTGGAGACCCAGTACTTC
>-|TRBV15|TRBJ2-1|-
CATSRDRGDLNEQFF
TGTGCCACCAGCAGAGACAGGGGCGACCTCAATGAGCAGTTCTTC
>-|TRBV20-1|TRBJ1-1|-
CSARLGGGTEAFF
TGCAGTGCTAGATTGGGTGGGGGCACTGAAGCTTTCTTT
>-|TRBV29-1|TRBJ2-1|few
CSVVGGSAHGWNEQFF
TGCAGCGTTGTAGGTGGCTCGGCACACGGGTGGAATGAGCAGTTCTTC
>-|TRBV5-5|TRBJ2-5|-
CASSLGGLETQYF
TGTGCCAGCAGCTTGGGGGGGCTTGAGACCCAGTACTTC
>TRBD1|TRBV29-1|TRBJ1-4|few
CSVRMTGGFEKLFF
TGCAGCGTAAGAATGACAGGGGGGTTTGAAAAACTGTTTTTT
>TRBD2|TRBV3-1|TRBJ2-3|-
CASSQRRPASGTITSTDTQYF
TGTGCCAGCAGCCAAAGGCGCCCGGCTAGCGGAACCATTACTAGCACAGATACGCAGTATTTT
>TRBD1|TRBV7-2|TRBJ1-1|few
CASSSRTGVNTEAFF
TGTGCCAGCAGCTCCAGGACAGGGGTGAACACTGAAGCTTTCTTT
>TRBD2|TRBV20-1|TRBJ2-1|-
CSGRLAHEQFF
TGCAGTGGGAGACTAGCGCATGAGCAGTTCTTC
>TRBD2|TRBV18|TRBJ2-3|few
CASSPTGREGTDTQYF
TGTGCCAGCTCACCAACGGGGCGGGAGGGCACAGATACGCAGTATTTT
>-|TRBV27|TRBJ2-2|-
CASSLVRGTGELFF
TGTGCCAGCAGTTTAGTCAGGGGCACCGGGGAGCTGTTTTTT
>-|TRBV4-2|TRBJ2-3|-
CASSPLVGGSTDTQYF
TGTGCCAGCAGCCCGCTTGTGGGCGGAAGCACAGATACGCAGTATTTT
>TRBD2|TRBV7-2|TRBJ2-4|-
CASSLGVLLAGSEGKNIQYF
TGTGCCAGCAGCTTAGGGGTTTTGCTAGCGGGGAGCGAGGGCAAAAACATTCAGTACTTC
>-|TRBV3-1|TRBJ2-7|-
CASSQESTDSYEQYF
TGTGCCAGCAGCCAAGAGTCGACCGATTCCTACGAGCAGTACTTC
>-|TRBV4-2|TRBJ2-2|-
CASSPRWSETFNTGELFF
TGTGCCAGCAGCCCCAGGTGGAGCGAAACATTTAACACCGGGGAGCTGTTTTTT
>-|TRBV2|TRBJ2-7|-
CASSVTGEELYF
TGTGCCAGCAGTGTCACAGGGGAGGAGCTGTACTTC
>-|TRBV6-2/TRBV6-3|TRBJ2-1|-
CASSYLFSDEQFF
TGTGCCAGCAGTTATTTGTTTTCGGATGAGCAGTTCTTC
>-|TRBV6-5|TRBJ2-3|-
CASSMIPLGGGTQYF
TGTGCCAGCAGCATGATCCCCCTCGGGGGTGGTACGCAGTATTTT
>-|TRBV28|TRBJ2-7|-
CASSLLWETYEQYF
TGTGCCAGCAGTCTACTTTGGGAGACCTACGAGCAGTACTTC
>-|TRBV10-3|TRBJ1-2|few
CAISESSGAQGYTF
TGTGCCATCAGTGAGTCGTCGGGGGCGCAAGGCTACACCTTC
>TRBD2|TRBV20-1|TRBJ2-3|-
CSASWREGGDTQYF
TGCAGTGCTAGTTGGCGGGAGGGAGGGGATACGCAGTATTTT
>-|TRBV5-1|TRBJ2-3|-
CASSLGGTPSTDTQYF
TGCGCCAGCAGCTTGGGGGGGACTCCTAGCACAGATACGCAGTATTTT
>TRBD1|TRBV7-2|TRBJ2-7|few
CASSLYPGQGFHEQYF
TGTGCCAGCAGCTTATATCCGGGACAGGGGTTTCACGAGCAGTACTTC
>-|TRBV28|TRBJ1-5|-
CASSLFRVISFGNQPQHF
TGTGCCAGCAGTTTATTCAGGGTTATATCTTTCGGCAATCAGCCCCAGCATTTT
>-|TRBV5-5|TRBJ2-1|-
CASSLLREQFF
TGTGCCAGCAGCCTCTTGCGGGAACAGTTCTTC
>-|TRBV20-1|TRBJ1-5|few
CSARVGGVDQPQHF
TGCAGTGCTAGAGTGGGGGGCGTGGATCAGCCCCAGCATTTT
>-|TRBV24-1|TRBJ2-7|-
CATSDLPRYEQYF
TGTGCCACCAGTGATTTGCCGAGGTACGAGCAGTACTTC
>-|TRBV7-6|TRBJ2-7|few
CASTSNVGEQYF
TGTGCCAGCACATCAAATGTCGGCGAGCAGTACTTC
>TRBD1|TRBV20-1|TRBJ2-7|few
CSASGQGSSYEQYF
TGCAGTGCTAGTGGACAGGGCTCCTCCTACGAGCAGTACTTC
>-|TRBV14|TRBJ1-2|-
CASSHQLGGGNYGYTF
TGTGCCAGCAGCCATCAATTAGGCGGGGGTAACTATGGCTACACCTTC
>TRBD2|TRBV4-1|TRBJ2-4|-
CASSQGLAGGPGNIQYF
TGCGCCAGCAGCCAAGGACTAGCGGGAGGGCCGGGGAACATTCAGTACTTC
>-|TRBV10-3|TRBJ2-3|few
CAISESGGLKFTDTQYF
TGTGCCATCAGTGAGTCGGGAGGCCTAAAATTTACAGATACGCAGTATTTT
>-|TRBV27|TRBJ2-6|-
CASSPPGKGSGANVLTF
TGTGCCAGCAGTCCCCCGGGGAAAGGGTCTGGGGCCAACGTCCTGACTTTC
>-|TRBV6-2/TRBV6-3|TRBJ2-5|-
CASSYLGLGEQYF
TGTGCCAGCAGTTACCTCGGCCTGGGGGAGCAGTACTTC
>-|TRBV6-6|TRBJ2-7|-
CASSYLTGTYEQYF
TGTGCCAGCAGTTACTTGACCGGGACCTACGAGCAGTACTTC
>-|TRBV12-3/TRBV12-4|TRBJ2-3|-
CASSLATDTEYF
TGTGCCAGCAGTTTAGCCACAGATACGGAATATTTT
>-|TRBV30|TRBJ1-2|-
CAWIVTGYGYTF
TGTGCCTGGATAGTCACGGGGTATGGCTACACCTTC
>-|TRBV20-1|TRBJ2-1|many
CSAPGRGYEQFF
TGCAGTGCTCCCGGGAGAGGCTATGAGCAGTTCTTC
>-|TRBV9|TRBJ2-7|-
CASSAYGPPGVYEQYF
TGTGCCAGCAGCGCCTACGGGCCTCCAGGGGTCTACGAGCAGTACTTC
>TRBD2|TRBV5-6|TRBJ2-1|-
CASSHGTSRPRGGYNEQFF
TGTGCCAGCAGCCATGGGACTAGCAGGCCCCGGGGGGGTTACAATGAGCAGTTCTTC
>-|TRBV2|TRBJ2-3|-
CASSEALRTSTDTQYF
TGTGCCAGCAGTGAAGCGCTTCGGACTAGCACAGATACGCAGTATTTT